The rows below give T cell receptor beta chains drawn from one sample of a study of blood T cells in healthy people across ages. TCRdb recomputed calls from the 5' RACE reads with MiXCR, one row per CDR3 protein. This table has about 380,000 distinct CDR3 sequences, about 49% appearing once. Sequencing was performed on blood. The receptors come from a man between 60 and 75 years old in good health. Both conserved end residues are part of each CDR3. Fields, in order: V gene, J gene, CDR3 protein.

>TRBV11-3|TRBJ2-7
CASSPGQGLSYEQYF
>TRBV29-1|TRBJ2-2
CSVDKGLGNTGELFF
>TRBV5-5|TRBJ2-3
CASSYGGTTDTQYF
>TRBV28|TRBJ2-3
CASSLLAGHTDTQYF
>TRBV29-1|TRBJ1-2
CSSLTGANYGYTF
>TRBV2|TRBJ2-3
CASRVQGTTTDTQYF
>TRBV11-2|TRBJ2-7
CASSLDPREQYF
>TRBV20-1|TRBJ1-6
CSAREGYGSPLHF
>TRBV7-9|TRBJ2-7
CASSTPGTDLYEQYF
>TRBV11-1|TRBJ2-3
CASSPQVGTDTQYF
>TRBV10-2|TRBJ2-1
CATSDHEQFF
>TRBV4-2|TRBJ2-6
CASSTGQGIGGANVLTF
>TRBV6-5|TRBJ2-1
CASSYFGDSSYNEQFF
>TRBV7-2|TRBJ2-7
CASSPLLSLPLEQYF
>TRBV18|TRBJ2-5
CASSPPAGDETQYF
>TRBV20-1|TRBJ2-6
CSATGTDKSSGANVLTF
>TRBV7-2|TRBJ2-1
CASSLVPGLAGRNEQFF
>TRBV7-9|TRBJ2-3
CASSRREASTDTQYF
>TRBV7-9|TRBJ2-4
CASSFLTEGSIQYF
>TRBV20-1|TRBJ1-2
CSATRPGTGRGNYGYTF
>TRBV6-5|TRBJ1-2
CASSDSTGWDGYTF
>TRBV7-2|TRBJ1-2
CASSPQQDRGYGYTF
>TRBV7-2|TRBJ2-1
CASSWAGTSVNEQFF
>TRBV20-1|TRBJ2-1
CSALDGGIYNEQFF
>TRBV6-2/TRBV6-3|TRBJ2-5
CASSYYMDSFKETQYF
>TRBV2|TRBJ2-4
CASRLTALAKNIQYF